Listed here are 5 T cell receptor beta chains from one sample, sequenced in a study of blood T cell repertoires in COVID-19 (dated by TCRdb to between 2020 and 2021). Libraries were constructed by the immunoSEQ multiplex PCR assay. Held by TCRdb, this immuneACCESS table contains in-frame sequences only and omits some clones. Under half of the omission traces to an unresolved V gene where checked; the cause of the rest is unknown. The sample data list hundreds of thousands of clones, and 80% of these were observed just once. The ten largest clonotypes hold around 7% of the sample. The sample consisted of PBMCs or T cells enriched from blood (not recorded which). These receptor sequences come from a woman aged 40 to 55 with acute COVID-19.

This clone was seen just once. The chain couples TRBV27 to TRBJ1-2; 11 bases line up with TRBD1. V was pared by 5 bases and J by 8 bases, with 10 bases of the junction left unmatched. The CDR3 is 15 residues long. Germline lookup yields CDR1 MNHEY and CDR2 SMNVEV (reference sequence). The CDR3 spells CASSETDRGLDGYTF. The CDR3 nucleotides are TGTGCCAGCAGTGAAACGGACAGGGGGCTAGACGGCTACACCTTC.

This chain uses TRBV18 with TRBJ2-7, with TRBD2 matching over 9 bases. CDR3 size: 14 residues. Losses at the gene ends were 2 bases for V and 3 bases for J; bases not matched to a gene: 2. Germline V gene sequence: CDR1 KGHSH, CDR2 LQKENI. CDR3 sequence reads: CASSPSSGDYEQYF. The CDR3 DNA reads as TGTGCCAGCTCACCATCTAGCGGGGACTACGAGCAGTACTTC. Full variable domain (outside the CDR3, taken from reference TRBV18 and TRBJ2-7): NAGVMQNPRHLVRRRGQEARLRCSPMKGHSHVYWYRQLPEEGLKFMVYLQKENIIDESGMPKERFSAEFPKEGPSILRIQQVVRGDSAAYFCASSPSSGDYEQYFGPGTRLTVT.

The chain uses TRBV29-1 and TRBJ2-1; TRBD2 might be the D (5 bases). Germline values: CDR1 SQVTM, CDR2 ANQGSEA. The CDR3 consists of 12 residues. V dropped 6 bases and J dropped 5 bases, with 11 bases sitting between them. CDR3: CSVGSADNEQFF. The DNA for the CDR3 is TGCAGCGTAGGTAGCGCCGACAATGAGCAGTTCTTC.

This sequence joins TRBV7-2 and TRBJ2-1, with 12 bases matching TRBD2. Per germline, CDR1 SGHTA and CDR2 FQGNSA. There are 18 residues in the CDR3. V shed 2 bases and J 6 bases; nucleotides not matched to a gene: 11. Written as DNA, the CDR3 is TGTGCCAGCAGCTTATTAGGTCTAGCGGGAGGGCCGGGCAATGAGCAGTTCTTC. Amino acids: CASSLLGLAGGPGNEQFF.

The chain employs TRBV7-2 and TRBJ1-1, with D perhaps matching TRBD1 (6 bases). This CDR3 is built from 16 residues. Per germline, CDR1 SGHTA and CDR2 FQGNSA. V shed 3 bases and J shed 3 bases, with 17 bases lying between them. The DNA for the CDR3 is TGTGCCAGCAGCTTCGGACAGCTGGAGAGGGACACTGAAGCTTTCTTT. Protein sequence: CASSFGQLERDTEAFF.